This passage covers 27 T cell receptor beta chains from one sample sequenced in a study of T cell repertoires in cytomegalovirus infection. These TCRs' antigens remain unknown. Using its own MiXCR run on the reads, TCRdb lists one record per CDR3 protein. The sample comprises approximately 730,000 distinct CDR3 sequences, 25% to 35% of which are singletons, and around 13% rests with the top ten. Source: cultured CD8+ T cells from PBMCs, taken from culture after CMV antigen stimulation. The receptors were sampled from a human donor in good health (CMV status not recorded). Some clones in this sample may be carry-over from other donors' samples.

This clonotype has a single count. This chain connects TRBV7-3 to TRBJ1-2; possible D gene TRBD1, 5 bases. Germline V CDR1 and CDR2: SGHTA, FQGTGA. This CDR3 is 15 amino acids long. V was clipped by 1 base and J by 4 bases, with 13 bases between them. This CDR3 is CASSLNGGDSYGYTF. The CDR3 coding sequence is TGTGCCAGCAGCTTAAATGGGGGGGACTCCTATGGCTACACCTTC.

The CDR3 sequence: CSARPGSYGYTF. The DNA of the CDR3 is TGCAGTGCTAGACCCGGGAGCTATGGCTACACCTTC. The V and J genes are TRBV20-1 and TRBJ1-2; D not certain. V was shortened by 2 bases and J by 4 bases, with 8 bases between the two germline ends. The length of the CDR3 is 12 residues. Germline V lookup: CDR1 DFQATT, CDR2 SNEGSKA (reference sequence).

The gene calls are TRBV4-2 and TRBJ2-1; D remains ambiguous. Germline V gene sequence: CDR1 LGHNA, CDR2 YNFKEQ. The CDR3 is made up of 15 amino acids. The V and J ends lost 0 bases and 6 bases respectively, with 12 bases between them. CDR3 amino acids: CASSQDIASPNEQFF. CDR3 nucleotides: TGTGCCAGCAGCCAAGATATAGCTAGTCCCAATGAGCAGTTCTTC.

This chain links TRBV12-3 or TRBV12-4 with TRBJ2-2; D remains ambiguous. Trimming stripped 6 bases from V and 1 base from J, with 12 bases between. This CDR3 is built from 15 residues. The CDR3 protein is CASRSWIGNTGELFF. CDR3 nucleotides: TGTGCCAGCAGGAGTTGGATAGGGAACACCGGGGAGCTGTTTTTT.

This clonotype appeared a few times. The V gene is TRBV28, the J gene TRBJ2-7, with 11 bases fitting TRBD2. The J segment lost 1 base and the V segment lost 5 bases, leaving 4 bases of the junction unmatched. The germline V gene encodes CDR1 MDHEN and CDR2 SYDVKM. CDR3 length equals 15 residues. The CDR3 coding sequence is TGTGCCAGCAGTCGACTAGCGGGGAATTCCTACGAGCAGTACGTC. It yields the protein CASSRLAGNSYEQYV.

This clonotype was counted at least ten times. The CDR3 coding sequence is TGTGCCAGCAGTGAAGGGGGAGTGGTAGAGACCCAGTACTTC. Residues: CASSEGGVVETQYF. This chain connects TRBV6-1 to TRBJ2-5, with D perhaps matching TRBD2 (5 bases). Germline CDR1 and CDR2: MNHNS and SASEGT. There are 14 residues in the CDR3. V lost 1 base and J 4 bases, leaving 10 bases between the germline ends.

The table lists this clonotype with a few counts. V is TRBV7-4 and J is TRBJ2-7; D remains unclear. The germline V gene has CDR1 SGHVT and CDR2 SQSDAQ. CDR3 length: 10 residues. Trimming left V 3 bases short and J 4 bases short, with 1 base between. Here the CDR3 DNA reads TGTGCCAGCAGCTTTTACGAGCAGTACGTC. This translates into CASSFYEQYV.

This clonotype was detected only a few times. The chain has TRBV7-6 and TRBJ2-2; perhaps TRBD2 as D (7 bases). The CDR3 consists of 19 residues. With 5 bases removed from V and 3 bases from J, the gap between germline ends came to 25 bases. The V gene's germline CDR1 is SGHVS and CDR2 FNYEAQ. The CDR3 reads CASSPFTSIGGPDTGELFF. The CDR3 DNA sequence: TGTGCCAGCAGCCCCTTTACCAGCATCGGGGGGCCAGACACCGGGGAGCTGTTTTTT.

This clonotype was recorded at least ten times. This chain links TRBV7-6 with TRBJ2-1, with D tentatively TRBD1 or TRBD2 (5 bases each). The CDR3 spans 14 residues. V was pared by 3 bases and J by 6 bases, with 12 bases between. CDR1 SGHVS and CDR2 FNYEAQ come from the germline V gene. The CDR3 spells CASSLTVRVNEQFF. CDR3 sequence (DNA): TGTGCCAGCAGCTTGACAGTGCGGGTCAATGAGCAGTTCTTC.

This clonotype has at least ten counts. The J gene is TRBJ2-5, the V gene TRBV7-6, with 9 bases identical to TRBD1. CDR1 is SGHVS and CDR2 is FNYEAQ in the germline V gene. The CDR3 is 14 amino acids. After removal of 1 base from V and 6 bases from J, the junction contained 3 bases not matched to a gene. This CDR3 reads CASSLEQGAQTQYF. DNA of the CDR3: TGTGCCAGCAGCTTAGAACAGGGGGCTCAGACCCAGTACTTC.

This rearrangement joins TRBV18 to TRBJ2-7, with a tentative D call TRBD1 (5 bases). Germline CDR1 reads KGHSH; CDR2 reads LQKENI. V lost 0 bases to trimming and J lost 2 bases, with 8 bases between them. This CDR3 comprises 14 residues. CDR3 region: CASSPPGRAYEQYV. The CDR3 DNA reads TGTGCCAGCTCACCACCAGGCAGGGCCTACGAGCAGTACGTC.

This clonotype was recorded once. The CDR3 region has the DNA TGTGCCAGTAGTTACGAATTCAACACTGAAGCTTTCTTT. Protein product: CASSYEFNTEAFF. The rearrangement joins TRBV19 to TRBJ1-1; no definite D call. The V gene lost 5 bases and the J gene lost 2 bases, with 9 bases spanning the gap. Germline V lookup: CDR1 LNHDA, CDR2 SQIVND (reference sequence). The CDR3 has 13 residues.

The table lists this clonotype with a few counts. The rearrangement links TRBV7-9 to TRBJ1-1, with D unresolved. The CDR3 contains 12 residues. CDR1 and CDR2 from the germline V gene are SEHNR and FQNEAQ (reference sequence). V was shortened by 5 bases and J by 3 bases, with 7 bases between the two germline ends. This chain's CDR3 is CASSPPHTEAFF. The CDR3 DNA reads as TGTGCCAGCAGCCCCCCCCACACTGAAGCTTTCTTT.

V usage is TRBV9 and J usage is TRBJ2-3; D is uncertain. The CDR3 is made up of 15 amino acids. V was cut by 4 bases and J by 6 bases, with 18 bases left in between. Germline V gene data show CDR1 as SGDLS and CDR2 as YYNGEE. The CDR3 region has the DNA TGTGCCAGCAGCTTCGACAAGCCTTTAGGGGATACGCAGTATTTT. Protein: CASSFDKPLGDTQYF.

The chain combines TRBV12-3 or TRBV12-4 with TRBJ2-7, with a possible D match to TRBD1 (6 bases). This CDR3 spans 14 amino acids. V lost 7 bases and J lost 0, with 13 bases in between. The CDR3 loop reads CASKQQGYSYEQYF. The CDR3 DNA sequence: TGTGCCAGCAAACAACAGGGATACTCCTACGAGCAGTACTTC.

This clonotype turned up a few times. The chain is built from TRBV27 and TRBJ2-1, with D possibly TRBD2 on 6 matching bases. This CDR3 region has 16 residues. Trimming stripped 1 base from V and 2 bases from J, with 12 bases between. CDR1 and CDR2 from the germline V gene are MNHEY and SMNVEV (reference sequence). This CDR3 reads CASSLYGGATYNEQFF. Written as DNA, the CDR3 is TGTGCCAGCAGTTTATACGGCGGGGCCACCTACAATGAGCAGTTCTTC.

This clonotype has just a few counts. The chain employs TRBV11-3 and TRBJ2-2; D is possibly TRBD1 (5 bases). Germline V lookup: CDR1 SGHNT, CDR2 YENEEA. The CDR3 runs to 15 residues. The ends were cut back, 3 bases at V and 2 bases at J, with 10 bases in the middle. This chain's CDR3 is CASSLARGNTGELFF. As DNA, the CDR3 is TGTGCCAGCAGCTTGGCAAGGGGCAACACCGGGGAGCTGTTTTTT.

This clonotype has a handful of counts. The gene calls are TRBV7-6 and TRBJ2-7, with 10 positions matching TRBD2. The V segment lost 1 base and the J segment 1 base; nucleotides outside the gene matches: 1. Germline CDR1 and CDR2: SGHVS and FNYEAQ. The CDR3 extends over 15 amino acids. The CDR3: CASSLVAGGSYEQYF. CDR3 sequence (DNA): TGTGCCAGCAGCTTAGTAGCGGGGGGTTCCTACGAGCAGTACTTC. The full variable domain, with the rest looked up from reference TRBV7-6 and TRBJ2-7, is GAGVSQSPRYKVTKRGQDVALRCDPISGHVSLYWYRQALGQGPEFLTYFNYEAQQDKSGLPNDRFSAERPEGSISTLTIQRTEQRDSAMYRCASSLVAGGSYEQYFGPGTRLTVT.

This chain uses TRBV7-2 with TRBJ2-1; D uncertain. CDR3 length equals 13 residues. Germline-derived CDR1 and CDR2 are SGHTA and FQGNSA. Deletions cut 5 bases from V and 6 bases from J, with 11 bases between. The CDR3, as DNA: TGTGCCAGCAGCCATCGACGGCGCAATGAGCAGTTCTTC. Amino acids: CASSHRRRNEQFF.

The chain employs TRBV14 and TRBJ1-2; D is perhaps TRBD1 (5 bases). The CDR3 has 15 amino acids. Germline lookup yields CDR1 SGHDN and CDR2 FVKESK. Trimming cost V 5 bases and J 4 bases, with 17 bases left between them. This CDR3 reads CASSYRDGSLYGYTF. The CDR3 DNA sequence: TGTGCCAGCAGCTACCGGGACGGGAGTCTCTATGGCTACACCTTC.

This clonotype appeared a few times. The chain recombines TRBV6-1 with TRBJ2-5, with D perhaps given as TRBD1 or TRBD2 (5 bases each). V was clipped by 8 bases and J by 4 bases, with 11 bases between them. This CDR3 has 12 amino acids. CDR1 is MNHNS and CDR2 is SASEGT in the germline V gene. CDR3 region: CASGTPTETQYF. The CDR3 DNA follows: TGTGCCAGCGGGACGCCAACAGAGACCCAGTACTTC.

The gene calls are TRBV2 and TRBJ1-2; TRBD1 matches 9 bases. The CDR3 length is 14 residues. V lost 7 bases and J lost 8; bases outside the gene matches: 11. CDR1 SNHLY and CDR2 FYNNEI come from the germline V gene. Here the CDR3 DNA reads TGTGCCAGCATCAACAGGGGGCAGGTCGAAGGCTACACCTTC. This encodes CASINRGQVEGYTF.

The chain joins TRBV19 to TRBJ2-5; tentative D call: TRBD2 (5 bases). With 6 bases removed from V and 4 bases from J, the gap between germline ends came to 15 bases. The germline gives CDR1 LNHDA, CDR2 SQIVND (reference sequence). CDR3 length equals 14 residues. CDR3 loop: CASSRPGRGETQYF. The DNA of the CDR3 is TGTGCCAGTAGCAGACCGGGTCGGGGAGAGACCCAGTACTTC.

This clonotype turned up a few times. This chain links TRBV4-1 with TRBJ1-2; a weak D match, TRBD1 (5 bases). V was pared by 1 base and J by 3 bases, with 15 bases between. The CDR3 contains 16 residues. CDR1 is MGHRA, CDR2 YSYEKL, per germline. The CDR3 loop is CASSQVSGNVDYGYTF. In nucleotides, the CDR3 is TGCGCCAGCAGCCAAGTTTCAGGGAATGTTGACTATGGCTACACCTTC.

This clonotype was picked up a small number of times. CDR3 sequence: CASSQDKLAKQYF. The CDR3 nucleotides read TGCGCCAGCAGCCAAGATAAACTAGCAAAACAGTATTTT. The V and J genes are TRBV4-3 and TRBJ2-3; tentative D call: TRBD2 (6 bases). This CDR3 comprises 13 residues. Germline CDR1 reads LGHNA; CDR2 reads YSLEER. Trimming took off 0 bases at V and 12 bases at J, with 13 bases between the two ends.

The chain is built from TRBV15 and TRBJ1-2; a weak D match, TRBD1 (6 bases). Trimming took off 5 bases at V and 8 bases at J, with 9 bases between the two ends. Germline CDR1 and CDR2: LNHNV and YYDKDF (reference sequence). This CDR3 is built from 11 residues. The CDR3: CATSVDRGYTF. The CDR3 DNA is TGTGCCACCAGCGTAGACAGGGGCTACACCTTC.

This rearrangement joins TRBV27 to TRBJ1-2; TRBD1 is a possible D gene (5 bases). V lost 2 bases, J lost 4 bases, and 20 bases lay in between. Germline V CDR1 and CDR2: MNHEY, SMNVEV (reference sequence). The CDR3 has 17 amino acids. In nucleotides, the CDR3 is TGTGCCAGCAGTTTAAAGGGACTCGGGGGGACCCTCTATGGCTACACCTTC. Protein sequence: CASSLKGLGGTLYGYTF.